This T cell receptor (beta chain) appears in the sequencing data of a study of control samples from healthy donors and cancer patients. Assay used: immunoSEQ multiplex PCR; TCRdb lists only in-frame clones, some missing. The repertoire has around 90,000 clones, over 80% of them found once; the top ten carry around 20%. The CDR3 is 14 residues long. V gave up 5 bases and J gave up 5 bases, with 14 bases separating them. Germline assignment: CDR1 SEHNR and CDR2 FQNEAQ (reference sequence). Input material: blood. The source is a man aged 30-40 years in good health. The chain couples TRBV7-9 to TRBJ2-3; D is unresolved. For the CDR3, the DNA is TGTGCCAGCAGCACCCTTGCCTGGGGAGATACGCAGTATTTT. Protein: CASSTLAWGDTQYF.